Listed below are T cell receptor beta chains from one sample, sequenced in a study of tumor-infiltrating lymphocytes in primary liver carcinoma. A single record per CDR3 protein comes from TCRdb applying MiXCR to the multiplex PCR reads. Here the sample spans 84,000 or so distinct CDR3 sequences, roughly 72% being singletons. Input material: liver tumor tissue from sampling region 1. The receptors were sampled from a middle-aged man with primary liver carcinoma and hepatitis B virus infection. CDR3s include the opening cysteine and the closing phenylalanine or tryptophan. The D gene is left open where the match is weak. A clone size is listed for some rows: how often the clone was seen (once, few, many), or a class if it is expanded.

v_gene: TRBV14; j_gene: TRBJ2-3; abundance: NA; d_gene: TRBD2; CDR3aa: CASSPDVAGVSADTQYF; CDR3nt: TGTGCAAGCAGCCCAGATGTAGCGGGAGTGAGTGCAGATACGCAGTATTTT
v_gene: TRBV11-2; j_gene: TRBJ1-2; abundance: NA; d_gene: NA; CDR3aa: CASGLEGSYDYTF; CDR3nt: TGTGCCAGCGGCTTAGAGGGGAGCTATGACTACACCTTC
v_gene: TRBV6-2/TRBV6-3; j_gene: TRBJ1-6; abundance: NA; d_gene: NA; CDR3aa: CASSYGGSYNSPLHF; CDR3nt: TGTGCCAGCAGTTACGGGGGATCCTATAATTCACCCCTCCACTTT
v_gene: TRBV10-1; j_gene: TRBJ2-2; abundance: NA; d_gene: TRBD1; CDR3aa: CASSLSQGSGELFF; CDR3nt: TGCGCCAGTAGCCTATCACAGGGGTCCGGGGAGCTGTTTTTT
v_gene: TRBV11-1; j_gene: TRBJ2-5; abundance: NA; d_gene: NA; CDR3aa: CNSSPPPEVRKDFQETQYF; CDR3nt: TGTAACAGCAGCCCGCCCCCGGAGGTCAGGAAGGACTTCCAAGAGACCCAGTATTTC
v_gene: TRBV19; j_gene: TRBJ2-7; abundance: few; d_gene: TRBD2; CDR3aa: CASSGLAGAYEQYF; CDR3nt: TGTGCCAGTAGTGGACTAGCGGGGGCCTACGAGCAGTACTTC
v_gene: TRBV5-4; j_gene: TRBJ1-4; abundance: many; d_gene: NA; CDR3aa: CASSLSRGTNEKLFF; CDR3nt: TGTGCCAGCAGCTTGAGTAGGGGGACTAATGAAAAACTGTTTTTT
v_gene: TRBV28; j_gene: TRBJ2-1; abundance: NA; d_gene: NA; CDR3aa: CASSPSVLAHFF; CDR3nt: TGTGCCAGCAGTCCATCGGTTTTGGCGCACTTCTTC
v_gene: TRBV11-2; j_gene: TRBJ2-7; abundance: NA; d_gene: NA; CDR3aa: CASSSSQIGQYF; CDR3nt: TGTGCCAGCAGCTCGTCGCAGATTGGGCAGTACTTC
v_gene: TRBV14; j_gene: TRBJ2-5; abundance: NA; d_gene: NA; CDR3aa: CTSSQDHAPEFQETQYF; CDR3nt: TGTACCAGCAGCCAAGACCACGCCCCGGAGTTCCAAGAGACCCAGTATTTC
v_gene: TRBV7-9; j_gene: TRBJ1-2; abundance: NA; d_gene: NA; CDR3aa: CASSLAESTYGYTF; CDR3nt: TGCGCCAGCAGCTTAGCCGAGTCGACCTATGGCTACACCTTC
v_gene: TRBV10-2; j_gene: TRBJ2-1; abundance: NA; d_gene: NA; CDR3aa: CASSLTTGSPYNEQLF; CDR3nt: TGCGCCAGCAGTCTCACCACCGGGAGCCCCTACAATGAGCAGCTCTTC